What follows are 12 T cell receptor beta chains derived from one specimen sequenced in a study of blood T cell repertoires in COVID-19 (dated by TCRdb to the early 2020s). Libraries were made using the immunoSEQ multiplex PCR assay. TCRdb stores this immuneACCESS table with in-frame sequences only. Part of the clones is absent; in the studies checked, under half of the shortfall reflects unresolved V genes, and no reason is known for the rest. The sample yields under 300,000 clones; less than 90% were counted once. The ten largest account for about 5.9% of the sample. Specimen: peripheral blood. All receptors derive from a man between 60 and 75 years old with acute or convalescent COVID-19.

The chain couples TRBV7-8 to TRBJ1-1; TRBD1 agrees at 7 bases. V lost 5 bases to trimming and J lost 4 bases; unmatched junction nucleotides: 7. This CDR3 has 14 residues. The germline V gene encodes CDR1 SGHVS and CDR2 FQNEAQ. Here the CDR3 reads CASSARTGSTEAFF. Written as DNA, the CDR3 is TGTGCCAGCAGCGCCCGGACAGGAAGCACTGAAGCTTTCTTT.

This clone was seen only once. This chain uses TRBV6-5 with TRBJ2-7; 9 bases line up with TRBD1. This CDR3 spans 12 amino acids. Unmatched junction bases numbered 6, after V lost 8 bases and J lost 7 bases. CDR1 MNHEY and CDR2 SVGAGI come from the germline V gene. The CDR3 is CASGDRVWEQYF. The CDR3 DNA is TGTGCCAGCGGGGACAGGGTTTGGGAGCAGTACTTC.

This chain links TRBV27 with TRBJ2-7; 9 nucleotides align to TRBD1. This CDR3 comprises 16 residues. Losses at the gene ends were 5 bases for V and 3 bases for J; bases not matched to a gene: 11. CDR1 and CDR2 from the germline V gene are MNHEY and SMNVEV (reference sequence). The chain's CDR3 is CASSRKTGTGNYEQYF. CDR3 DNA sequence: TGTGCCAGCAGTCGGAAAACCGGGACAGGGAACTACGAGCAGTACTTC.

The chain recombines TRBV28 with TRBJ1-3, with 9 bases that match TRBD1. CDR3 length equals 18 residues. Germline values: CDR1 MDHEN, CDR2 SYDVKM. V gave up 6 bases and J gave up 0 bases; unmatched junction bases: 12. The CDR3 is CASSPGTGYAYSGNTIYF. As DNA, the CDR3 is TGTGCCAGCAGCCCCGGGACAGGGTACGCGTACTCTGGAAACACCATATATTTT.

The CDR3 nucleotides read TGTGCCAGCAGCTTCGGGGATGGCCTTTACAATGAGCAGTTCTTC. This translates into CASSFGDGLYNEQFF. This rearrangement joins TRBV7-9 to TRBJ2-1, with D perhaps TRBD2 (5 bases). The CDR3 spans 15 residues. V was shortened by 3 bases and J by 4 bases, with 13 bases between the two germline ends. Germline values: CDR1 SEHNR, CDR2 FQNEAQ (reference sequence).

This clone occurred a few times. CDR3 nucleotides: TGTGCCACCAGTGATCCTTTAGCGGGAGGCTCTTACAATGAGCAGTTCTTC. Translating it yields CATSDPLAGGSYNEQFF. The genes are TRBV24-1 and TRBJ2-1, with 10 bases matching TRBD2. With V trimmed by 3 bases and J by 4 bases, 8 bases remained unmatched. Germline CDR1 reads KGHDR; CDR2 reads SFDVKD. CDR3 length: 17 amino acids.

Points on this clone: This specimen includes other DNA sequences encoding the same CDR3. The CDR3, as DNA: TGTGCCAGTAGTACAACAGGGGACACTGAAGCTTTCTTT. Protein product: CASSTTGDTEAFF. This rearrangement joins TRBV19 to TRBJ1-1, with 7 bases lining up with TRBD1. Trimming cost V 4 bases and J 3 bases; bases outside gene matches: 2. The germline CDR1 and CDR2 sequences are LNHDA and SQIVND (reference sequence). CDR3 length: 13 residues.

This clone was detected only a few times. The rearrangement uses TRBV6-2 or TRBV6-3 and TRBJ2-3; TRBD2 matches at 12 bases. The J segment lost 2 bases and the V segment lost 2 bases, leaving 5 bases of the junction unmatched. The CDR3 runs to 17 residues. Germline CDR1 is MNHEY and CDR2 is SVGEGT. The CDR3 sequence: CASSYGSSGRVTDTQYF. Written as DNA, the CDR3 is TGTGCCAGCAGTTACGGGTCTAGCGGGAGGGTCACAGATACGCAGTATTTT.

The genes are TRBV11-2 and TRBJ2-3; D might be TRBD1 (6 bases). Trimming removed 5 bases at V and 2 bases at J, with 14 bases between. Germline CDR1 is SGHAT and CDR2 is FQNNGV. The CDR3 has 15 residues. This CDR3 is CASSTGQKNTDTQYF. Written as DNA, the CDR3 is TGTGCCAGCAGCACCGGACAGAAGAACACAGATACGCAGTATTTT.

This sequence joins TRBV9 and TRBJ2-1; TRBD1 might be the D (9 bases). Trimming stripped 3 bases from V and 4 bases from J, with 35 bases between. The CDR3 sequence is 22 residues long. Germline CDR1 reads SGDLS; CDR2 reads YYNGEE. The CDR3: CASSAPSISGDTGTGNYNEQFF. CDR3 DNA: TGTGCCAGCAGCGCCCCGTCCATTAGCGGGGATACCGGGACAGGGAATTACAATGAGCAGTTCTTC. The entire variable domain, with the rest obtained from reference TRBV9 and TRBJ2-1, is as follows: DSGVTQTPKHLITATGQRVTLRCSPRSGDLSVYWYQQSLDQGLQFLIQYYNGEERAKGNILERFSAQQFPDLHSELNLSSLELGDSALYFCASSAPSISGDTGTGNYNEQFFGPGTRLTVL.

V usage is TRBV7-9 and J usage is TRBJ2-3; weak D call: TRBD2 (6 bases). Trimming shortened V by 1 base and J by 1 base, and 12 bases separated the two germline ends. Germline CDR1 is SEHNR and CDR2 is FQNEAQ (reference sequence). CDR3 size: 16 residues. CDR3 loop: CASSLVLSGRTDTQYF. For the CDR3, the DNA is TGTGCCAGCAGCTTAGTGCTTAGCGGACGCACAGATACGCAGTATTTT.

The J gene is TRBJ1-5, the V gene TRBV14; D remains ambiguous. This CDR3 is 17 amino acids long. Germline loops: CDR1 SGHDN, CDR2 FVKESK. V gave up 0 bases and J gave up 3 bases, with 15 bases separating them. The CDR3 bases are TGTGCCAGCAGCCAAGAGGATCCCCGTACAGTCAATCAGCCCCAGCATTTT. Residues: CASSQEDPRTVNQPQHF.